This record concerns one TCR beta chain sequence. The antigen remains unidentified. This record comes from a study of T-cell memory formation after mild COVID-19. Study observations and caveats: Pre-infection memory carried some responding clones, suggesting that cross-reactive memory joined.

The ends were cut back, 3 bases at V and 11 bases at J, with 18 bases in the middle. From germline, CDR1 is KGHDR and CDR2 SFDVKD. This CDR3 region has 14 residues. In TCRdb, the 5' RACE reads were re-called with MiXCR into one record per CDR3 protein. Here the sample spans fewer than 250,000 distinct CDR3 sequences, approximately 16% being singletons. Sequenced material: PBMCs or a T cell subset sorted from them (not recorded which). The chain has TRBV24-1 and TRBJ1-2; possible D gene TRBD1, 5 bases. The TCR comes from an adult woman who had mild COVID-19 (a few samples of this study predate the infection). Cell type and time point are not known. Written as DNA, the CDR3 is TGTGCCACCAGTGATCCGACAGCAGCATTGACGTACACCTTC. Protein product: CATSDPTAALTYTF.